The entry that follows covers one T cell receptor beta chain sequence. The data are from a study of post-analysis software for immune sequencing data. Prepared TCR beta cDNA libraries contained unique molecular identifiers. Input of roughly 0.95 to 10 million T cells yielded roughly 0.5 million cDNA molecules. One entry per CDR3 protein, called by TCRdb with MiXCR from the PCR reads. This sample has approximately 460,000 distinct CDR3 sequences, with approximately 45% found just once. The TCR originated in a girl between 10 and 17 years old with multiple sclerosis. The sample comprised blood.

The DNA of the CDR3 is TGTGCCAGTAGTATCGGGCAAGGACAGGGGAGGAATGGCTACACCTTC. Translated, it gives CASSIGQGQGRNGYTF. The J gene is TRBJ1-2, the V gene TRBV19; 9 nucleotides agree with TRBD1. The CDR3 sequence is 16 residues long. V gave up 3 bases and J gave up 6 bases; unmatched junction bases: 11. Germline CDR1 and CDR2: LNHDA and SQIVND (reference sequence). The whole variable domain, filled in from reference TRBV19 and TRBJ1-2, reads DGGITQSPKYLFRKEGQNVTLSCEQNLNHDAMYWYRQDPGQGLRLIYYSQIVNDFQKGDIAEGYSVSREKKESFPLTVTSAQKNPTAFYLCASSIGQGQGRNGYTFGSGTRLTVV.